Listed here are 7 T cell receptor beta chains from one sample, sequenced in a study of blood T cell repertoires in COVID-19. The table came from immunoSEQ multiplex PCR; TCRdb's copy has only in-frame clones and leaves some out. The table has 200,000 to 300,000 clones, roughly 79% seen once; the top ten hold 6.5% to 9%. Specimen: peripheral blood. Receptors were obtained from a woman older than 75 with COVID-19, enrolled during active disease.

The genes are TRBV11-2 and TRBJ2-7, with 8 bases that match TRBD2. Trimming cost V 6 bases and J 5 bases; bases outside gene matches: 9. The CDR3 is 14 residues long. Germline CDR1 reads SGHAT; CDR2 reads FQNNGV. In nucleotides, the CDR3 is TGTGCCAGCAGGCTAAGCGGGAGCCTTGACGAGCAGTACTTC. This encodes CASRLSGSLDEQYF.

This clone was counted a few times. The rearrangement uses TRBV6-4 and TRBJ1-2; 9 bases align to TRBD1. The CDR3 is 19 amino acids. The germline CDR1 and CDR2 sequences are MRHNA and SNTAGT. V dropped 6 bases and J dropped 4; count of bases not matched to a gene: 21. In nucleotides, the CDR3 is TGTGCCAGCAGCGACAACAGGGGGCGTATTCCCCGCCTCCCCTATGGCTACACCTTC. Encoded protein: CASSDNRGRIPRLPYGYTF.

The genes are TRBV5-1 and TRBJ2-2; tentative D call: TRBD1 (8 bases). The germline CDR1 and CDR2 sequences are SGHRS and YFSETQ. Trimming pared 7 bases from V and 4 bases from J, leaving 14 bases between. The CDR3 runs to 14 residues. CDR3 sequence: CASATGEGTGELFF. CDR3 sequence (DNA): TGCGCCAGCGCGACAGGGGAGGGCACCGGGGAGCTGTTTTTT.

The chain has TRBV6-6 and TRBJ1-3; 12 bases line up with TRBD1. CDR1 and CDR2 from the germline V gene are MNHNY and SVGAGI (reference sequence). The CDR3 is 15 amino acids. The trim removed 6 bases at V and 2 bases at J, leaving 2 bases unmatched. The CDR3 reads CASSWDRGPGNTIYF. DNA of the CDR3: TGTGCCAGCAGCTGGGACAGGGGGCCTGGAAACACCATATATTTT.

The chain employs TRBV30 and TRBJ1-1; D unresolved. With 6 bases removed from V and 4 bases from J, the gap between germline ends came to 12 bases. Germline-derived CDR1 and CDR2 are GTSNPN and SVGIG (reference sequence). The CDR3 extends over 12 amino acids. CDR3 in DNA: TGTGCCTGTGGACTCACCGGCACTGAAGCTTTCTTT. It yields the protein CACGLTGTEAFF. Based on the CDR3 plus reference TRBV30 and TRBJ1-1, the full variable domain is SQTIHQWPATLVQPVGSPLSLECTVEGTSNPNLYWYRQAAGRGLQLLFYSVGIGQISSEVPQNLSASRPQDRQFILSSKKLLLSDSGFYLCACGLTGTEAFFGQGTRLTVV.

J is TRBJ2-5 and V is TRBV6-5; D gene unclear. Germline V CDR1 and CDR2: MNHEY, SVGAGI. Trimming removed 2 bases at V and 0 bases at J, with 7 bases between. This CDR3 has 14 residues. CDR3 sequence reads: CASSYGRYQETQYF. Here the CDR3 DNA reads TGTGCCAGCAGTTACGGCAGGTACCAAGAGACCCAGTACTTC.

The chain couples TRBV27 to TRBJ1-5, with D possibly matching TRBD1 (6 bases). The germline gives CDR1 MNHEY, CDR2 SMNVEV (reference sequence). The CDR3 sequence is 13 residues long. Trimming pared 8 bases from V and 7 bases from J, leaving 15 bases between. The CDR3 DNA reads as TGTGCCAGCTCATCAGGGGTACGACAGCCCCAGCATTTT. Protein: CASSSGVRQPQHF.